The sequence of this TCR beta chain was determined in a study of blood T cell repertoires in COVID-19. The V and J ends lost 4 bases and 2 bases, in that order; junction bases with no gene match: 8. The CDR3 is 15 amino acids. Germline V gives CDR1 SGHNT, CDR2 YYREEE (reference sequence). Some clones are missing from TCRdb's copy, which holds only in-frame ones; the method was immunoSEQ multiplex PCR. The top ten clones hold 0.83% of a sample with 25,000 to 35,000 clones, around 92% of them seen once. The chain combines TRBV5-4 with TRBJ2-5; 7 positions agree with TRBD1. The receptor was isolated from a woman aged 70-85 years with COVID-19, enrolled during active disease. Sequences were obtained from peripheral blood. The CDR3 region is CASSPPGQLQETQYF. The CDR3 region has the DNA TGTGCCAGCAGCCCACCGGGACAGCTACAAGAGACCCAGTACTTC. Complete variable domain (other parts from reference TRBV5-4 and TRBJ2-5): ETGVTQSPTHLIKTRGQQVTLRCSSQSGHNTVSWYQQALGQGPQFIFQYYREEENGRGNFPPRFSGLQFPNYSSELNVNALELDDSALYLCASSPPGQLQETQYFGPGTRLLVL.